This T cell receptor (beta chain) comes out of a study of identical twins. This clonotype was recorded a few times. CDR1 and CDR2 (germline): DFQATT, SNEGSKA (reference sequence). V lost 0 bases and J lost 4, with 9 bases in between. This CDR3 comprises 13 residues. TCRdb passed the 5' RACE reads through MiXCR, listing each CDR3 protein once. The repertoire holds 1.5 million to 2 million distinct CDR3 sequences, with around a third as singletons. The genes are TRBV20-1 and TRBJ1-2; no clear D. The sample consisted of cord blood. The receptor was isolated from a newborn girl in good health. The CDR3 region is CSARERDGYGYTF. Here the CDR3 DNA reads TGCAGTGCTAGAGAGAGAGACGGCTATGGCTACACCTTC.